This T cell receptor (beta chain) derives from a study of molecular identifiers for immune sequencing clone quantification. TCRdb reprocessed the PCR reads via MiXCR and lists one record per CDR3 protein. This table holds 70,000 to 95,000 distinct CDR3 sequences, around 20% found once. This clonotype was recorded many times. Germline CDR1 and CDR2: MNHNY and SVGAGI (reference sequence). V was cut by 5 bases and J by 11 bases, with 10 bases left in between. The CDR3 totals 11 residues. This clonotype was sampled from a human donor in good health. Some libraries in this study had Jurkat cell RNA spiked in. The chain recombines TRBV6-6 with TRBJ2-4, with D unclear. What was sequenced was naive CD8+ T cells from blood, with Jurkat cell RNA spiked in. Indicated subset: FACS-sorted CD8+CD4-CCR7+CD45RA+ naive T cells. CDR3 in amino acids: CASSAPAFQYF. DNA of the CDR3: TGTGCCAGCAGTGCACCTGCCTTTCAGTACTTC.